These 5 T cell receptor beta chains were all obtained from the same sample, sequenced in a study of CD8 T cells in ankylosing spondylitis. In TCRdb, the 5' RACE reads were re-called with MiXCR into one record per CDR3 protein. The table includes approximately 350,000 distinct CDR3 sequences, over 12% detected once. The sample was blood, either unsorted or a sorted T cell fraction (not recorded which). All receptors come from a male donor with ankylosing spondylitis or in good health (not recorded which).

This clonotype was found many times. Written as DNA, the CDR3 is TGTGCCAGCAGCTCTGGGGACAGGGGGCGCGATCAGCCCCAGCATTTT. Translated, it gives CASSSGDRGRDQPQHF. The chain combines TRBV12-3 or TRBV12-4 with TRBJ1-5, with TRBD1 matching over 12 bases. CDR3 length equals 16 residues. V trimming: 6 bases; J trimming: 5 bases; junction bases outside the gene matches: 8.

The sample holds a few counts of this clonotype. This chain connects TRBV7-2 to TRBJ1-3; D is ambiguous. The germline V gene encodes CDR1 SGHTA and CDR2 FQGNSA. Trimming took off 7 bases at V and 2 bases at J, with 9 bases between the two ends. This CDR3 has 13 residues. CDR3: CASTHSPGNTIYF. The CDR3 DNA is TGTGCCAGCACCCACAGTCCTGGAAACACCATATATTTT.

This chain connects TRBV20-1 to TRBJ2-1, with 12 bases identical to TRBD2. The CDR3 sequence is 18 residues long. Per germline, CDR1 DFQATT and CDR2 SNEGSKA (reference sequence). The junction had 12 bases not matched to a gene; V was cut back by 2 bases and J by 4 bases. CDR3 protein: CSARHTRRTSGIYNEQFF. The CDR3 DNA reads TGCAGTGCTAGACATACACGTCGGACTAGCGGGATTTACAATGAGCAGTTCTTC.

The CDR3 nucleotides read TGTGCCAGCAGCTTTAGACGGGCGAACACTGAAGCTTTCTTT. It is translated as CASSFRRANTEAFF. This chain connects TRBV7-2 to TRBJ1-1; D call uncertain. Per the germline V gene, CDR1 is SGHTA and CDR2 is FQGNSA. CDR3 size: 14 residues. V lost 3 bases to trimming and J lost 1 base, with 9 bases between them.

In its sample, this clonotype was seen many times. An end of the junction differs from the germline gene, which may be a read error. The J gene is TRBJ1-2, the V gene TRBV2; D unresolved. CDR1 SNHLY and CDR2 FYNNEI come from the germline V gene. This CDR3 has 13 residues. The CDR3 sequence is CASREDTYYGYTF. For the CDR3, the DNA is TGTGCCAGCAGGGAAGACACCTACTATGGCTACACCTTC.